Listed below are T cell receptor beta chains from one sample, sequenced in a study of preoperative IRX-2 immunotherapy in early breast cancer. Here immunoSEQ multiplex PCR was the method, and the copy in TCRdb shows in-frame clones only, minus some. This sample has 60,000 or so clones, with roughly 95% found just once. The sample was collected from a patient treated with IRX-2 immunotherapy. The receptors derive from a human donor with breast cancer. The CDR3 runs from the conserved cysteine through the conserved F or W.

J gene: TRBJ2-7; V gene: TRBV11-3; CDR3 protein: CASSRTDRYEQYF
J gene: TRBJ1-5; V gene: TRBV28; CDR3 protein: CASSDRQGAQPQHF
J gene: TRBJ2-3; V gene: TRBV18; CDR3 protein: CASSPGLAGRTDTQYF
J gene: TRBJ2-5; V gene: TRBV4-1; CDR3 protein: CASSQELVPRTQETQYF
J gene: TRBJ2-7; V gene: TRBV29-1; CDR3 protein: CSVARPGPGLAGEPYEQYF
J gene: TRBJ2-3; V gene: TRBV2; CDR3 protein: CASRGRQGWTDTQYF
J gene: TRBJ2-7; V gene: TRBV4-2; CDR3 protein: CASSQENPYEQYF
J gene: TRBJ2-2; V gene: TRBV7-3; CDR3 protein: CASSPHGGNTGELFF
J gene: TRBJ2-3; V gene: TRBV11-2; CDR3 protein: CASSGAGGLTDTQYF
J gene: TRBJ1-4; V gene: TRBV19; CDR3 protein: CASSIGRNEKLFF
J gene: TRBJ1-1; V gene: TRBV19; CDR3 protein: CASSIGGAGNTEAFF
J gene: TRBJ2-1; V gene: TRBV5-1; CDR3 protein: CASSPGFWTSGTGGGQFF
J gene: TRBJ2-2; V gene: TRBV7-9; CDR3 protein: CASSLLVGTDNTGELFF
J gene: TRBJ1-3; V gene: TRBV30; CDR3 protein: CAWSVVPLENTIYF
J gene: TRBJ2-5; V gene: TRBV18; CDR3 protein: CASSPRGTEETQYF
J gene: TRBJ1-2; V gene: TRBV4-3; CDR3 protein: CASSQEAGPSYGYTF
J gene: TRBJ2-2; V gene: TRBV7-8; CDR3 protein: CASSLVSSNTGELFF
J gene: TRBJ1-2; V gene: TRBV6-5; CDR3 protein: CASSSGTENYGYTF
J gene: TRBJ1-1; V gene: TRBV4-3; CDR3 protein: CASSQSTGGPNTEAFF
J gene: TRBJ1-2; V gene: TRBV6-1; CDR3 protein: CASSDPFGAGDF
J gene: TRBJ1-5; V gene: TRBV15; CDR3 protein: CATSAPGTGAHQPQHF
J gene: TRBJ1-4; V gene: TRBV28; CDR3 protein: CASSLGYEKLFF
J gene: -; V gene: TRBV7-6; CDR3 protein: CASSAQEKGEQYF
J gene: TRBJ2-1; V gene: TRBV7-9; CDR3 protein: CASSLALGGVGYNEQFF
J gene: TRBJ1-2; V gene: TRBV28; CDR3 protein: CASSFLFYRGGNYGYTF
J gene: TRBJ2-5; V gene: TRBV29-1; CDR3 protein: CSAGQFLQETQYF
J gene: TRBJ2-5; V gene: TRBV18; CDR3 protein: CASSTQVEETQYF
J gene: TRBJ1-2; V gene: TRBV2; CDR3 protein: CASSADRGRGYTF
J gene: TRBJ2-5; V gene: TRBV9; CDR3 protein: CASSDGERAGQETQYF
J gene: TRBJ1-1; V gene: TRBV27; CDR3 protein: CASNAGRATEAFF
J gene: TRBJ2-3; V gene: TRBV7-8; CDR3 protein: CASSSRRVQAPDTQYF
J gene: TRBJ2-7; V gene: TRBV18; CDR3 protein: CASSPGQGVHEQYF
J gene: -; V gene: TRBV7-9; CDR3 protein: CASSLGRGDEQYF
J gene: TRBJ2-1; V gene: TRBV30; CDR3 protein: CASQRGPYNEQFF
J gene: TRBJ2-1; V gene: TRBV11-1; CDR3 protein: CASSRQGGEQFF
J gene: TRBJ2-1; V gene: TRBV10-2; CDR3 protein: CASQLAGGYEQFF
J gene: TRBJ1-5; V gene: TRBV28; CDR3 protein: CASSPWGSRGPQHF
J gene: TRBJ2-3; V gene: TRBV28; CDR3 protein: CASSFRGAGKYTQYF
J gene: TRBJ2-7; V gene: TRBV4-3; CDR3 protein: CASSQDRVGNEQYF
J gene: TRBJ1-2; V gene: TRBV2; CDR3 protein: CASTLTGTGYGYTF
J gene: TRBJ1-2; V gene: TRBV4-3; CDR3 protein: CASSPTGVGGYTF
J gene: TRBJ2-3; V gene: TRBV10-3; CDR3 protein: CAISEGGESGLGTDTQYF
J gene: TRBJ1-2; V gene: TRBV4-3; CDR3 protein: CASSQEHMGYTF
J gene: TRBJ2-5; V gene: TRBV4-2; CDR3 protein: CASRAGGETQYF
J gene: TRBJ1-5; V gene: TRBV15; CDR3 protein: CATSRSEGARSNQPQHF
J gene: TRBJ2-1; V gene: TRBV10-3; CDR3 protein: CAIRVNAGGLYNEQFF
J gene: TRBJ1-5; V gene: TRBV28; CDR3 protein: CASRNSGQPQHF
J gene: TRBJ1-1; V gene: TRBV6-6; CDR3 protein: CASSYSYNTEAFF
J gene: TRBJ2-1; V gene: TRBV29-1; CDR3 protein: CSGGGTPARLNEQFF
J gene: TRBJ1-1; V gene: TRBV29-1; CDR3 protein: CSVEDWKNTEAFF
J gene: TRBJ2-6; V gene: TRBV2; CDR3 protein: CASGWGWRGKGINTGANVLTF
J gene: TRBJ2-1; V gene: TRBV11-2; CDR3 protein: CASSLAREQFF
J gene: TRBJ1-5; V gene: TRBV19; CDR3 protein: CASSPQGLDNSNQPQHF
J gene: TRBJ1-1; V gene: TRBV29-1; CDR3 protein: CSVFRVQGNTEAFF
J gene: TRBJ2-5; V gene: TRBV29-1; CDR3 protein: CSVVGNQETQYF
J gene: TRBJ2-5; V gene: TRBV28; CDR3 protein: CASSDRVSGQYF
J gene: TRBJ2-1; V gene: TRBV19; CDR3 protein: CASSIWQGAGSDNEQFF
J gene: TRBJ1-6; V gene: TRBV6-5; CDR3 protein: CASSTTGFNSPLHF